A few counts support the clone carrying this TCR beta chain. Its antigen is not identified. Cells sorted as Tregs were CD4+, CD25+ and CD127-/low. Study observations and caveats: Tumor memory CD4+ T cell TCR gene usage was found to cluster with blood and lymph node memory CD4+ cells and with lymph node naive CD4+ cells. The larger-cohort validation was restricted to a single TCR beta V-J rearrangement rather than whole repertoires.

TCRdb ran MiXCR on the 5' RACE reads and lists one entry per CDR3 protein. Of approximately 58,000 distinct CDR3 sequences in the sample, less than 30% are singletons; the top ten hold under 2.5%. The CDR3 covers 17 residues. Trimming removed 1 base at V and 1 base at J, with 17 bases between. CDR1 is MGHRA, CDR2 YSYEKL, per germline. The sequenced material came from tumor-infiltrating Tregs sorted from the breast tumor. V gene TRBV4-1 combines with J gene TRBJ2-7; D gene unclear. The TCR comes from a female donor with breast cancer. CDR3 region: CASSQVIRRRGSYEQYF. CDR3 DNA: TGCGCCAGCAGCCAAGTTATCCGACGGAGAGGATCCTACGAGCAGTACTTC.